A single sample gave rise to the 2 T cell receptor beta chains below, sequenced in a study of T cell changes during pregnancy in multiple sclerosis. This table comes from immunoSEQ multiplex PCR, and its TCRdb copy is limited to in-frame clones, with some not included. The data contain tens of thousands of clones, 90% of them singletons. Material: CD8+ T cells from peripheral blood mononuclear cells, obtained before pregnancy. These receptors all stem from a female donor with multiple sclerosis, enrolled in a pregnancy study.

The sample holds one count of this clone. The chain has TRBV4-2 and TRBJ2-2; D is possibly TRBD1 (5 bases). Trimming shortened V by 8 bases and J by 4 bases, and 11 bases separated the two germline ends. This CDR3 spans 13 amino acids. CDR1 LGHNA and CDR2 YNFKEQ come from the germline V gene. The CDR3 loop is CASLGAATGELFF. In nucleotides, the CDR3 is TGTGCCAGCCTTGGGGCCGCCACCGGGGAGCTGTTTTTT.

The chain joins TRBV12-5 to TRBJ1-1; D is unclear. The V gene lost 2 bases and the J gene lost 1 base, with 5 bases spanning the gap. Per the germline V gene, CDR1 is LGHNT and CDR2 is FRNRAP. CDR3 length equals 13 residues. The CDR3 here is CASGLSRNTEAFF. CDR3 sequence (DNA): TGTGCTAGTGGTTTGTCTCGGAACACTGAAGCTTTCTTT.